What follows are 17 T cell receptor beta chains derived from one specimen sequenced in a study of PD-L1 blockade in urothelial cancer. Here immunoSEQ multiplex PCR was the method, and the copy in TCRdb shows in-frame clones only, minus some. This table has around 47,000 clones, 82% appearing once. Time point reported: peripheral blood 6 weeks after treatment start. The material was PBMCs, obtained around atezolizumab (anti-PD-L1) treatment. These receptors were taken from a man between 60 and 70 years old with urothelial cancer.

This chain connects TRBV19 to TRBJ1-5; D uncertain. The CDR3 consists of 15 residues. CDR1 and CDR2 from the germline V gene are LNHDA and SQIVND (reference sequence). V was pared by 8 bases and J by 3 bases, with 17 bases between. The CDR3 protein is CASGINGVPNQPQHF. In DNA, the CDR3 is TGTGCCAGTGGAATCAACGGGGTCCCCAATCAGCCCCAGCATTTT.

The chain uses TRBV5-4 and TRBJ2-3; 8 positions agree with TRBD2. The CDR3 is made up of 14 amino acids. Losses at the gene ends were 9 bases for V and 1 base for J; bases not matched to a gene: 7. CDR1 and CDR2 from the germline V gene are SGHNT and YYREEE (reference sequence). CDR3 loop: CATSREGGTDTQYF. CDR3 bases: TGTGCCACTTCCCGGGAGGGCGGCACAGATACGCAGTATTTT.

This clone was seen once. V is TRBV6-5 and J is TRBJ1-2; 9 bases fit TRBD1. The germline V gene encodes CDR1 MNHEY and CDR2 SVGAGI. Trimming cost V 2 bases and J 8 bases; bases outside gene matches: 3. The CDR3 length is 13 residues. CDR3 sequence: CASSYGGQGGYTF. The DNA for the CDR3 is TGTGCCAGCAGTTACGGGGGACAGGGAGGCTACACCTTC.

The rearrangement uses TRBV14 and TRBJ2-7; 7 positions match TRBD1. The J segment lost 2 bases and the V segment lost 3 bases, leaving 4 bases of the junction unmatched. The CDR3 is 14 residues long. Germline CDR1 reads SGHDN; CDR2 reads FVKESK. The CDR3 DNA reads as TGTGCCAGCAGCCAGGAGACAGGGACCTACGAGCAGTACTTC. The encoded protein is CASSQETGTYEQYF.

CDR3 nucleotides: TGTGCCAGCAGCCCAAGCTCCGGGGTCGTCACCGGGGAGCTGTTTTTT. Its translation: CASSPSSGVVTGELFF. The chain has TRBV11-2 and TRBJ2-2, with TRBD2 as a possible D gene (5 bases). Trimming removed 5 bases at V and 4 bases at J, with 17 bases between. This CDR3 contains 16 residues. The germline CDR1 and CDR2 sequences are SGHAT and FQNNGV.

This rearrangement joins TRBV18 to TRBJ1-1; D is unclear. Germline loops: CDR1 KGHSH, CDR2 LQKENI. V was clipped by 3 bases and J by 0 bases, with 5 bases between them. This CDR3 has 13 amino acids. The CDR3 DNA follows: TGTGCCAGCTCACCCGACTTGAACACTGAAGCTTTCTTT. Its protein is CASSPDLNTEAFF.

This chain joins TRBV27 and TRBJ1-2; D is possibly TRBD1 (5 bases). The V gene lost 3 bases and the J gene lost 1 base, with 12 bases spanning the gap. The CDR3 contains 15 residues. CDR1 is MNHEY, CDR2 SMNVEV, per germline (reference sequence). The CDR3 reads CASSFTRQLNYGYTF. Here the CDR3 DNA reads TGTGCCAGCAGTTTCACCAGACAGCTTAACTATGGCTACACCTTC.

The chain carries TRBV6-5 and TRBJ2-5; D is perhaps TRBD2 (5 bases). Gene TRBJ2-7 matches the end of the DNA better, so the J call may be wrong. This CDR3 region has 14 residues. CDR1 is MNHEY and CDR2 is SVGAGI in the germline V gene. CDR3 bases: TGTGCCAGCAGTCTCTCATGGAGGAACTACGAGCAGTACTTC. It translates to CASSLSWRNYEQYF.

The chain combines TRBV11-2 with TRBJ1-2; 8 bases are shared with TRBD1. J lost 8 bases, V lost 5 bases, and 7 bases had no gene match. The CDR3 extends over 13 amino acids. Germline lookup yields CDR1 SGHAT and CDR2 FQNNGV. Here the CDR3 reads CASSDGTGRGYTF. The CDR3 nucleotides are TGTGCCAGCAGCGATGGGACAGGACGAGGCTACACCTTC.

The DNA for the CDR3 is TGTGCCAGCAGCCCCGACAGGGGGTATGGCTACACCTTC. Translating gives CASSPDRGYGYTF. The V call is TRBV6-6, the J call TRBJ1-2; TRBD1 matches at 9 bases. Germline CDR1 and CDR2: MNHNY and SVGAGI (reference sequence). V lost 6 bases and J lost 5; bases outside the gene matches: 4. CDR3 length: 13 amino acids.

The DNA for the CDR3 is TGTGCCAGCAGCCGCCTAACGTCCTATGGCTACACCTTC. Its translation: CASSRLTSYGYTF. The chain joins TRBV7-8 to TRBJ1-2; no reliable D call. This CDR3 region has 13 residues. V lost 5 bases and J 4 bases, leaving 11 bases between the germline ends. Germline-derived CDR1 and CDR2 are SGHVS and FQNEAQ.

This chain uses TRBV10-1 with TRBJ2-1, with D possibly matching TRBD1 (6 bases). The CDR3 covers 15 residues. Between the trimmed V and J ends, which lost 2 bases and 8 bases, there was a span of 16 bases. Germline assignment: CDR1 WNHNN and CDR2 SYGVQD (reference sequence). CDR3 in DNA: TGCGCCAGCAGTGAGACGGGACACTCAAGGGATGAGCAGTTCTTC. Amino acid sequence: CASSETGHSRDEQFF.

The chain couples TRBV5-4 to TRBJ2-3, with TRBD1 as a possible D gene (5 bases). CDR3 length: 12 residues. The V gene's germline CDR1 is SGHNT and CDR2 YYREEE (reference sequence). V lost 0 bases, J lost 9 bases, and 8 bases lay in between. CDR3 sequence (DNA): TGTGCCAGCAGCTTGGCGCCAGGGACGCAGTATTTT. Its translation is CASSLAPGTQYF.

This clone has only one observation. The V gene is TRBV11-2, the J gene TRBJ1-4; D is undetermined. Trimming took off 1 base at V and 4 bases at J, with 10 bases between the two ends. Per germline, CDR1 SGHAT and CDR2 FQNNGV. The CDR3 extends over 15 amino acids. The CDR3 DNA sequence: TGTGCCAGCAGCTTAGCGTACAGACGTAATGAAAAACTGTTTTTT. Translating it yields CASSLAYRRNEKLFF.

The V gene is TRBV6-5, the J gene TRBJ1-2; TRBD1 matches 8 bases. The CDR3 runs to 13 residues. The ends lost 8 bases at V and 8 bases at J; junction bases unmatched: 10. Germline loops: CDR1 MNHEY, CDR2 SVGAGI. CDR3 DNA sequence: TGTGCCAGCCTCGCAGGACAGGGAAGGGGCTACACCTTC. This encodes CASLAGQGRGYTF.

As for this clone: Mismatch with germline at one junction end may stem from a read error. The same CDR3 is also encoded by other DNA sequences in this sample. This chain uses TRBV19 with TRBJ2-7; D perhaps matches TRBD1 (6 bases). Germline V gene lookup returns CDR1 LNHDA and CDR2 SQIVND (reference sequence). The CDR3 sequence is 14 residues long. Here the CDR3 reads CASSTGHSTYEQYF. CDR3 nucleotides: TGCGCCAGTAGTACGGGACACTCAACCTACGAGCAGTACTTC. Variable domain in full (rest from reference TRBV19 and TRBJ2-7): DGGITQSPKYLFRKEGQNVTLSCEQNLNHDAMYWYRQDPGQGLRLIYYSQIVNDFQKGDIAEGYSVSREKKESFPLTVTSAQKNPTAFYLCASSTGHSTYEQYFGPGTRLTVT.

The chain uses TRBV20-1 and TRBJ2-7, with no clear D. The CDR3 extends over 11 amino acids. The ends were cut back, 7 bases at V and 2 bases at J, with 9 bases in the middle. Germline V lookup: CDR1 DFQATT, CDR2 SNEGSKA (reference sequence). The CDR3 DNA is TGCAGTGTTGACTTGACCTACGAGCAGTACTTC. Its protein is CSVDLTYEQYF.